The rows below give T cell receptor beta chains drawn from one sample of a study of OX40 agonist ivuxolimab in advanced cancers. Libraries were prepared by immunoSEQ multiplex PCR; TCRdb keeps only in-frame clonotypes and omits some of them. The sample lists about 15,000 clones, less than 85% seen once, with around 29% in the top ten. The material sequenced was CD4+ or CD8+ T cells sorted from blood, taken in a trial of the OX40 agonist ivuxolimab. These receptors originate from an adult with an advanced solid tumor such as melanoma, head and neck, liver or kidney cancer. The CDR3 runs from the conserved cysteine through the conserved F or W. D genes are given only for firm matches. Part of the rows lack a size; the others show once, few, many or a class for expanded clones.

.	TRBV27	.	TRBJ1-5	CATGVVNQPQHF	TGTGCCACCGGAGTCGTCAATCAGCCCCAGCATTTT
TRBD1	TRBV2	.	TRBJ1-4	CASSEEGQASEKLFF	TGTGCCAGCAGTGAAGAAGGACAGGCCTCAGAAAAACTGTTTTTT
.	TRBV14	.	TRBJ1-3	CASSLRDLRGNTIYF	TGTGCCAGCAGCCTGAGGGATTTGCGTGGAAACACCATATATTTT
.	TRBV28	.	TRBJ1-6	CASSLFGELSPLHF	TGTGCCAGCAGTTTATTCGGGGAATTATCACCCCTCCACTTT
.	TRBV6-6	.	TRBJ2-7	CASSLDSDLYEQYF	TGTGCCAGCAGCCTGGACTCCGATCTTTACGAGCAGTACTTC
TRBD1	TRBV30	.	TRBJ1-1	CAWILRGHAEAFF	TGTGCCTGGATTCTCAGGGGGCACGCTGAAGCTTTCTTT
TRBD1	TRBV5-6	.	TRBJ1-1	CASSVTGGTEAFF	TGTGCCAGCAGCGTCACAGGGGGAACTGAAGCTTTCTTT
TRBD1	TRBV28	.	TRBJ2-3	CASSLLTGRTDTQYF	TGTGCCAGCAGTTTATTGACAGGGCGCACAGATACGCAGTATTTT
.	TRBV4-2	.	TRBJ2-7	CASSQDSYEQYF	TGTGCCAGCAGCCAAGATAGCTACGAGCAGTACTTC
.	TRBV6-1	once	TRBJ2-6	CASKHSGANVLTF	TGTGCCAGCAAACACTCTGGGGCCAACGTCCTGACTTTC
.	TRBV14	.	TRBJ2-5	CASSQSPGFQYF	TGTGCCAGCAGCCAGAGTCCGGGATTCCAGTACTTC
TRBD1	TRBV6-4	.	TRBJ1-5	CASSDGTGGNQPQHF	TGTGCCAGCAGTGACGGGACAGGGGGCAATCAGCCCCAGCATTTT
.	TRBV6-5	.	TRBJ1-3	CASSYRKGAGNTIYF	TGTGCCAGCAGTTACAGAAAAGGGGCTGGAAACACCATATATTTT
TRBD1	TRBV7-6	.	TRBJ2-2	CASSRYRGGNTGELFF	TGTGCCAGCAGCAGATACAGGGGCGGGAACACCGGGGAGCTGTTTTTT
TRBD2	TRBV13	.	TRBJ2-7	CASSPPGLYYEQYF	TGTGCCAGCAGCCCTCCGGGACTATACTACGAGCAGTACTTC
.	TRBV7-9	.	TRBJ2-1	CASSLAGVTGQYNEQFF	TGTGCCAGCAGCTTAGCGGGTGTTACAGGGCAGTACAATGAGCAGTTCTTC
TRBD1	TRBV28	.	TRBJ2-7	CASGPTGGDEQYF	TGTGCCAGCGGCCCGACAGGGGGGGACGAGCAGTACTTC
.	TRBV27	.	TRBJ1-1	CASRPAQGPNTEAFF	TGTGCCAGCAGACCCGCACAGGGACCGAACACTGAAGCTTTCTTT
.	TRBV27	.	TRBJ1-3	CASSISSSGNTIYF	TGTGCCAGCAGTATCTCGAGCTCTGGAAACACCATATATTTT
TRBD1	TRBV27	.	TRBJ2-5	CASSLRTGDLGETQYF	TGTGCCAGCAGTTTAAGGACAGGGGATTTGGGAGAGACCCAGTACTTC
.	TRBV19	.	TRBJ2-1	CASSPQGSSYNEQFF	TGTGCCAGTAGCCCTCAGGGGAGTAGTTACAATGAGCAGTTCTTC
.	TRBV7-3	medium-sized	TRBJ2-1	CASSIHQQGPEQFF	TGTGCCAGCAGCATCCACCAACAGGGTCCTGAGCAGTTCTTC
TRBD1	TRBV27	.	TRBJ2-7	CASSNVGQLSYEQYF	TGTGCCAGCAGTAACGTGGGACAGCTCTCCTACGAGCAGTACTTC
.	TRBV2	.	TRBJ2-5	CASSEIGNQETQYF	TGTGCCAGCAGTGAAATCGGGAACCAAGAGACCCAGTACTTC
.	TRBV7-9	.	TRBJ2-2	CASSPPEYRDPGELFF	TGTGCCAGCAGCCCCCCGGAGTACAGGGATCCCGGGGAGCTGTTTTTT
.	TRBV7-9	.	TRBJ2-3	CASSPPRDLITDTQYF	TGTGCCAGCAGCCCCCCCCGGGACTTAATCACAGATACGCAGTATTTT
.	TRBV27	.	TRBJ2-3	CASSHTDTQYF	TGTGCCAGCAGTCACACAGATACGCAGTATTTT
TRBD2	TRBV7-9	.	TRBJ2-2	CASSLEGGGITGELFF	TGTGCCAGCAGCCTAGAGGGCGGGGGGATCACCGGGGAGCTGTTTTTT
TRBD2	TRBV7-9	few	TRBJ2-1	CASSSAGTSGGSYNEQFF	TGTGCCAGCAGCTCTGCCGGGACTAGCGGGGGTTCCTACAATGAGCAGTTCTTC
.	TRBV29-1	.	TRBJ1-4	CSVDGGASEKLFF	TGCAGCGTTGATGGGGGCGCGAGTGAAAAACTGTTTTTT
.	TRBV4-1	medium-sized	TRBJ2-7	CASSARERAVYEQYF	TGCGCCAGCAGCGCCCGCGAAAGGGCGGTTTACGAGCAGTACTTC
.	TRBV29-1	few	TRBJ2-1	CSVEGGRGGSNEQFF	TGCAGCGTTGAAGGGGGCAGGGGAGGAAGCAATGAGCAGTTCTTC
.	TRBV5-4	.	TRBJ2-2	CASSSLTANTGELFF	TGTGCCAGCAGCTCACTGACAGCGAACACCGGGGAGCTGTTTTTT
.	TRBV18	.	TRBJ2-7	CASSPYQGNYEQYF	TGTGCCAGCTCACCGTACCAGGGCAACTACGAGCAGTACTTC
TRBD2	TRBV7-8	.	TRBJ2-1	CASSPGLAGVFNEQFF	TGTGCCAGCAGCCCGGGACTAGCGGGGGTGTTCAATGAGCAGTTCTTC
.	TRBV11-3	.	TRBJ1-4	CASSLGEKLFF	TGTGCCAGCAGCTTAGGTGAAAAACTGTTTTTT
.	TRBV27	few	TRBJ2-1	CASKPRTGEQFF	TGTGCCAGCAAACCCCGAACAGGGGAGCAGTTCTTC
.	TRBV19	.	TRBJ1-2	CASSTQQGFDYGYTF	TGTGCCAGTAGTACCCAACAGGGTTTCGACTATGGCTACACCTTC
.	TRBV7-9	.	TRBJ2-7	CASSRTSSSEQYF	TGTGCCAGCAGCCGTACTAGCAGCAGCGAGCAGTACTTC
.	TRBV28	.	TRBJ1-1	CASSLVLGNTEAFF	TGTGCCAGCAGTTTGGTCCTCGGGAACACTGAAGCTTTCTTT
TRBD2	TRBV19	.	TRBJ2-5	CASSDRRLAGVLYQETQYF	TGTGCCAGTAGTGATCGAAGACTAGCGGGAGTTCTGTACCAAGAGACCCAGTACTTC
.	TRBV27	.	TRBJ2-1	CASSFYGSSNEQFF	TGTGCCAGCAGTTTTTACGGGAGTAGCAATGAGCAGTTCTTC
.	TRBV27	.	TRBJ2-1	CASAEQPAYNEQFF	TGTGCCAGCGCTGAGCAACCCGCCTACAATGAGCAGTTCTTC
TRBD1	TRBV14	few	TRBJ2-1	CASRSVHSGTGVRDEQFF	TGTGCCAGCAGATCCGTTCACTCCGGGACAGGGGTAAGAGATGAGCAGTTCTTC
TRBD1	TRBV28	.	TRBJ2-7	CATRTTGGGGYEQYF	TGTGCCACTCGTACGACAGGGGGCGGGGGCTACGAGCAGTACTTC
.	TRBV2	.	TRBJ2-2	CASSEQGGTPGELFF	TGTGCCAGCAGTGAACAGGGGGGGACGCCCGGGGAGCTGTTTTTT
.	TRBV6-5	.	TRBJ1-2	CASSDGRNYGYTF	TGTGCCAGCAGCGACGGACGGAACTATGGCTACACCTTC
.	TRBV11-2	.	TRBJ2-1	CASSESLGEVASYNEQFF	TGTGCCAGCAGCGAAAGCCTAGGGGAGGTAGCGTCCTACAATGAGCAGTTCTTC